This TCR beta chain comes out of a study of regulatory T cells in long-lasting Graves disease. Arm-PCR with iRepertoire HTBI primers amplified the CDR3 regions for these TCR beta libraries. TCRdb passed the multiplex PCR reads through MiXCR, listing each CDR3 protein once. Among hundreds of thousands of distinct CDR3 sequences listed, roughly 13% were seen once. Specified time point: newly diagnosed GD, antithyroid drugs for less than 3 months. With RNA extracted from PBMCs as input, the TCR library was made. Germline V gene data show CDR1 as DFQATT and CDR2 as SNEGSKA (reference sequence). V was cut by 1 base and J by 8 bases, with 13 bases left in between. This CDR3 has 13 amino acids. These sequences were also reported in another study, on T cells in Graves' hyperthyroidism and ophthalmopathy.

The material was peripheral blood mononuclear cells (PBMCs), obtained at new diagnosis, from a patient treated with antithyroid drugs. The chain is built from TRBV20-1 and TRBJ2-3, with unresolved D. The clonotype originates from a man under 40 with Graves disease. The CDR3 DNA is TGCAGTGCTAGAGTTGACCGCTCAGGTACGCAGTATTTT. It translates to CSARVDRSGTQYF.